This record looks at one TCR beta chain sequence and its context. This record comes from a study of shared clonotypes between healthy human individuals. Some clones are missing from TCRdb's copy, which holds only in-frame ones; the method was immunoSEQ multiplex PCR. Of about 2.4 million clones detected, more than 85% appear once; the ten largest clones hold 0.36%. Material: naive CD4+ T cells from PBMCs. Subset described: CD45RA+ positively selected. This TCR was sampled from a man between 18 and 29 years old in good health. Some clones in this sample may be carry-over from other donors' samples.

The CDR3 nucleotides are TGTGCCATCAGTGAGTCTCTGAGGGAATTGGGCTACACCTTC. Encoded protein: CAISESLRELGYTF. This chain joins TRBV10-3 and TRBJ1-2; D gene ambiguous. This CDR3 is 14 amino acids long. V lost 0 bases and J lost 8, with 13 bases in between. Germline V gives CDR1 ENHRY, CDR2 SYGVKD.